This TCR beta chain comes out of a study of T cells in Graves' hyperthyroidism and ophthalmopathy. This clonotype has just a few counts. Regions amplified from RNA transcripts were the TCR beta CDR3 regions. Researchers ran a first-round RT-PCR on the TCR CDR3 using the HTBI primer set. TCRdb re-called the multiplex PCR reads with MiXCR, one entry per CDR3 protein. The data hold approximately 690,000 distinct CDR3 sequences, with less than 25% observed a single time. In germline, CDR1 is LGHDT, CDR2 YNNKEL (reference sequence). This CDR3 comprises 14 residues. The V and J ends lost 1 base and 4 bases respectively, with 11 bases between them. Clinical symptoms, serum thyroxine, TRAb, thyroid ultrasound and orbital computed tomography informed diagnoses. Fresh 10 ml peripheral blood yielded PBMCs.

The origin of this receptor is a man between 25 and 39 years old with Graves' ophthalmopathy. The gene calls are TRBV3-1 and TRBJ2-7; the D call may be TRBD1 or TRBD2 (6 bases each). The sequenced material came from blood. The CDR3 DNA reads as TGTGCCAGCAGCCAAGCGAGGGGGGTATACGAGCAGTACTTC. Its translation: CASSQARGVYEQYF.